This T cell receptor beta chain comes out of a study of OX40 agonist ivuxolimab in advanced cancers. Study results and caveats: Researchers report that CD8+ T cells had, on average, more expanded clones than CD4+. With doses of 0.1 to 3.0 mg/kg, CD4+ and CD8+ blood T cells had undergone clonal expansion by week 6.

Measured with immunoSEQ multiplex PCR; TCRdb has only the in-frame clones, and not every one. The table includes about 58,000 clones, about 86% detected once. Points on this clone: Its antigen is currently unknown.

V lost 6 bases and J lost 7, with 16 bases in between. The CDR3 sequence is 15 residues long. CDR1 is MNHNS, CDR2 SASEGT, per germline. The rearrangement uses TRBV6-1 and TRBJ1-6; tentative D call: TRBD1 (6 bases). This specimen consisted of CD4+ or CD8+ T cells sorted from blood, obtained in a trial of the OX40 agonist ivuxolimab. The sequence came from an adult with an advanced solid tumor such as melanoma, head and neck, liver or kidney cancer. The CDR3 sequence: CASRKEGQGNSPLHF. In DNA form, the CDR3 reads TGTGCCAGCAGGAAGGAGGGACAAGGGAATTCACCCCTCCACTTT.